Listed below are T cell receptor beta chains from one sample, sequenced in a study of cytomegalovirus exposure and HLA in healthy donors. Generated by immunoSEQ multiplex PCR, the TCRdb table keeps only in-frame clones and is missing some. Of 130,000 or so clones in the sample, around four fifths were seen once. The sample was PBMCs. All receptors come from a man aged 25-45 years in good health and CMV-seronegative. Each CDR3 is given with its conserved first and last residue. D genes are given only for firm matches. Clone size is not always given. Where it is, it says once, few, many or a class for expanded clones.

cdr3_length	v_call	d_call	j_call	clone_size	cdr3_nt	cdr3_aa
15	TRBV5-8	.	TRBJ1-5	.	TGTGCCAGCAGCCCAGGGTTTCTTGGCAATCAGCCCCAGCATTTT	CASSPGFLGNQPQHF
13	TRBV28	.	TRBJ1-1	.	TGTGCCAGCAGTCAGGGGTTGGGCACTGAAGCTTTCTTT	CASSQGLGTEAFF
15	TRBV21-1	.	TRBJ1-5	.	TGTGCCAGCAGCCCCCCGGACTATAGCAATCAGCCCCAGCATTTT	CASSPPDYSNQPQHF
14	TRBV27	.	TRBJ1-1	.	TGTGCCAGCAGCCCAGGGCCCGGGAGGGGTAAGGGATTCTTT	CASSPGPGRGKGFF
14	TRBV2	.	TRBJ1-3	.	TGTGCCCGCTCGACGGGGAACTCTGGAAACACCATATATTTT	CARSTGNSGNTIYF
15	TRBV5-1	.	TRBJ1-5	.	TGCGCCAGCAGCTTGGATGGACAGTCCAATCAGCCCCAGCATTTT	CASSLDGQSNQPQHF
12	TRBV28	.	TRBJ2-7	.	TGTGCCAGCCTCAAAGTGGAGGGCGAGCAGTACTTC	CASLKVEGEQYF
17	TRBV28	TRBD1	TRBJ1-2	.	TGTGCCAGCAACCTCCCCACCGGGACAGCTAATAACTATGGCTACACCTTC	CASNLPTGTANNYGYTF
13	TRBV6-1	TRBD1	TRBJ2-7	.	TGTGCCAGCAGATTGACAGGGCCCTACGAGCAGTACTTC	CASRLTGPYEQYF
12	TRBV19	.	TRBJ2-7	.	TGTGCCAGTAGTATAACGGGGAGCGAGCAGTACTTC	CASSITGSEQYF
13	TRBV10-2	TRBD1	TRBJ2-7	few	TGCGCCAGCAGGGGACAGGGGTCCTACGAGCAGTACTTC	CASRGQGSYEQYF
13	TRBV30	.	TRBJ2-3	.	TGTGCCTGGAGTGCAGGCAACACAGATACGCAGTATTTT	CAWSAGNTDTQYF
13	TRBV7-7	.	TRBJ2-5	.	TGTGCTAGCAGCTTATCACAGCAAGAGACCCAGTACTTC	CASSLSQQETQYF
16	TRBV6-6	TRBD2	TRBJ2-7	.	TGTGCCAGCAGTTCCCCGGGGGGAGCAGGACCGTTTGAGCAGTACTTC	CASSSPGGAGPFEQYF
15	TRBV2	TRBD2	TRBJ2-3	.	TGTGCCAGCACCTATGGACTAGCGGACACAGATACGCAGTATTTT	CASTYGLADTDTQYF
15	TRBV7-2	TRBD1	TRBJ2-7	.	TGCGCCAGCAGCTCCCTTCGGGGGACAGGGGGCGAGCAGTACTTC	CASSSLRGTGGEQYF
14	TRBV7-2	.	TRBJ1-4	.	TGTGCCAGCAGCTTATTGGCATCCCGGGAGGGGATTAATTTT	CASSLLASREGINF